The 9 T cell receptor beta chains in this list originate from one sample, sequenced in a study of T cells in women clearing cervical HPV infection. The assay was immunoSEQ multiplex PCR, and TCRdb's table has in-frame clones only and misses some. This sample contains tens of thousands of clones. Sequences were obtained from blood buffy coat. The source is a woman aged 18-70 years with a cervical HPV16 infection that either progressed to CIN3+ or cleared (not recorded which).

Concerning this clone itself: The read gets to within 3 residues of the CDR3 end, and the germline J gene fills in the rest. V is TRBV6-2 or TRBV6-3 and J is TRBJ2-3; D is unclear. From germline, CDR1 is MNHEY and CDR2 SVGEGT. The CDR3 totals 13 residues. The part of the CDR3 DNA that was read is TGTGCCAGCAGCGCACTCCCTCAAGAGACG. Amino acids: CASSALPQET. The whole CDR3 is CASSALPQETQYF.

Points on this clone: The CDR3 end is not reached by the read, which stops 3 residues before it; the germline J gene fills it in. This rearrangement joins TRBV19 to TRBJ1-5; D is perhaps TRBD1 (6 bases). Germline-derived CDR1 and CDR2 are LNHDA and SQIVND (reference sequence). The CDR3 is made up of 14 amino acids. The DNA read from the CDR3 is TGTGCCAGTAGTAAGGGGGACAAAGGTTCCCCC. It translates to CASSKGDKGSP. The full CDR3 protein reads CASSKGDKGSPQHF.

Turning to this clone: Read sequence stops 3 residues before the CDR3 end, and the germline J gene provides the missing end. The V and J genes are TRBV2 and TRBJ1-6, with D possibly matching TRBD1 (5 bases). This CDR3 comprises 15 residues. V lost 5 bases and J 5 bases, leaving 13 bases between the germline ends. Germline V gene data show CDR1 as SNHLY and CDR2 as FYNNEI. The CDR3 spells CASSYTGGDNSPLHF. The part of the CDR3 DNA that was read is TGTGCCAGCAGTTATACGGGGGGTGATAATTCACCC.

Remarks on this clone: The sequence runs out 3 residues before the end of the CDR3; the remainder is reconstructed from the germline J gene. This sequence joins TRBV20-1 and TRBJ2-7; 8 bases align to TRBD2. CDR3 size: 15 residues. V gave up 4 bases and J gave up 4 bases; unmatched junction bases: 12. Germline V gives CDR1 DFQATT, CDR2 SNEGSKA (reference sequence). The part of the CDR3 DNA that was read is TGCAGTGCTATCCGACTAGCGAGGAGCGGGTACGAG. Encoded protein: CSAIRLARSGYE. From start to end, the CDR3 is CSAIRLARSGYEQYF.

In the case of this clone: The observed sequence ends 3 residues before the CDR3 terminus, with the missing tail filled in from the germline J gene. The chain couples TRBV20-1 to TRBJ2-3; possible D gene TRBD2, 7 bases. Germline CDR1 is DFQATT and CDR2 is SNEGSKA (reference sequence). The CDR3 totals 16 residues. The CDR3 loop is CSATDQLAEGGETQYF. The sequenced part of the CDR3 DNA is TGCAGTGCTACCGACCAGCTAGCGGAGGGGGGAGAGACG.

As to this clone: The sequence runs out 3 residues before the end of the CDR3; the remainder is reconstructed from the germline J gene. J is TRBJ2-7 and V is TRBV7-2, with TRBD1 matching 9 bases. The CDR3 runs to 14 residues. Germline V CDR1 and CDR2: SGHTA, FQGNSA. V gave up 0 bases and J gave up 3 bases; unmatched junction bases: 0. Partial CDR3 DNA: TGTGCCAGCAGCTTAGCGACAGGGGGCTACGAG. It codes for CASSLATGGYE. In full, the CDR3 is CASSLATGGYEQYF. Looking up the rest from reference TRBV7-2 and TRBJ2-7 gives the full variable domain: GAGVSQSPSNKVTEKGKDVELRCDPISGHTALYWYRQSLGQGLEFLIYFQGNSAPDKSGLPSDRFSAERTGGSVSTLTIQRTQQEDSAVYLCASSLATGGYEQYFGPGTRLTVT.

Note on this clone: The CDR3 end falls 3 residues outside the read, so it is completed with the germline J gene. This chain uses TRBV20-1 with TRBJ2-1; TRBD2 matches 10 bases. V gave up 1 base and J gave up 4 bases; unmatched junction bases: 7. CDR3 size: 16 residues. Germline V CDR1 and CDR2: DFQATT, SNEGSKA (reference sequence). The sequenced CDR3 bases are TGCAGTGCTAGAGGTATGACTAGCGGGTTTTACAATGAG. Translation gives CSARGMTSGFYNE. The entire CDR3 sequence reads CSARGMTSGFYNEQFF.

Remarks on this clone: Read data end 3 residues before the CDR3 end; the end is taken from the germline J gene. The chain has TRBV19 and TRBJ2-6; weak D call: TRBD1 (6 bases). V was pared by 8 bases and J by 0 bases, with 11 bases between. The CDR3 runs to 15 residues. Per the germline V gene, CDR1 is LNHDA and CDR2 is SQIVND (reference sequence). CDR3 region: CASRQGTSGANVLTF. The CDR3 bases that were read are TGTGCCAGTCGTCAGGGGACCTCTGGGGCCAACGTC. Supplemented by reference TRBV19 and TRBJ2-6, the full variable domain reads DGGITQSPKYLFRKEGQNVTLSCEQNLNHDAMYWYRQDPGQGLRLIYYSQIVNDFQKGDIAEGYSVSREKKESFPLTVTSAQKNPTAFYLCASRQGTSGANVLTFGAGSRLTVL.

On this clone: The missing CDR3 end, 3 residues past where the read stops, is filled in from the germline J gene. The chain is built from TRBV5-1 and TRBJ1-5; 7 bases are shared with TRBD1. Germline V lookup: CDR1 SGHRS, CDR2 YFSETQ. The CDR3 covers 14 residues. The covered CDR3 bases are TGCGCCAGCAGCCCCGGGACAGAGGGCGGACCC. This translates into CASSPGTEGGP. The entire CDR3 protein reads CASSPGTEGGPQHF.